This T cell receptor beta chain was captured in a study of response to subunit inactivated influenza vaccine. Each CDR3 protein gets one entry after TCRdb re-called the RT-PCR reads with MiXCR. The data hold about 620,000 distinct CDR3 sequences, with approximately 11% observed a single time. A few counts support this clonotype. These data were also filed under a second study, of T cells expressing NK-cell markers. That paper adds: For TCR beta, cDNA was produced by 5'RACE template switching with UMIs. Sorted CD3+CD56-NKG2C+, CD3+CD56+NKG2C+ and CD3+CD56+NKG2C- T cells supplied the TCR beta repertoires. Dominant NKG2C+ clonotypes accounted for roughly 1.0-7.0% of CD8+ T cells in more than 5 donors. Topping the CD3+CD56-NKG2C+ fraction as well were these clonotypes, in a handful of donors.

The sequence was obtained from a man aged 50 to 59 who received an inactivated influenza vaccine. The sample consisted of PBMCs from blood, taken on the day of vaccination.

The CDR3 protein is CATSTPGSGNTIYF. CDR3 nucleotides: TGTGCCACCAGCACCCCGGGATCTGGAAACACCATATATTTT. The V call is TRBV15, the J call TRBJ1-3; no firm D call. This CDR3 contains 14 residues. V was clipped by 4 bases and J by 1 base, with 8 bases between them. CDR1 and CDR2 (germline): LNHNV, YYDKDF (reference sequence).